This passage covers 14 T cell receptor beta chains from one sample sequenced in a study of T cells after yellow fever vaccination. TCRdb used MiXCR to reprocess the 5' RACE reads, holding one entry per CDR3 protein. The data show a few hundred thousand distinct CDR3 sequences, with approximately 12% seen just once and around 0.55% held by the top ten. Specimen: CD4+ T cells sorted from PBMCs, collected 45 days after the yellow fever booster vaccination. The receptors originated from a man aged 25 to 40 who received the YFV17D yellow fever vaccine.

The chain joins TRBV11-2 to TRBJ2-3; no reliable D call. Germline CDR1 and CDR2: SGHAT and FQNNGV. V shed 5 bases and J shed 10 bases, with 10 bases lying between them. The CDR3 consists of 11 residues. The CDR3 sequence: CASSQKSPQYF. CDR3 nucleotides: TGTGCCAGCAGCCAGAAGAGCCCGCAGTATTTT.

The rearrangement joins TRBV6-2 or TRBV6-3 to TRBJ2-5; D call uncertain. V lost 3 bases, J lost 7 bases, and 18 bases lay in between. Germline-derived CDR1 and CDR2 are MNHEY and SVGEGT. The CDR3 loop spans 15 amino acids. CDR3 nucleotides: TGTGCCAGCAGTTATTCTAGAGGCTCTTTTGGGACCCAGTACTTC. Amino acids: CASSYSRGSFGTQYF.

This clonotype has a handful of counts. V is TRBV10-3 and J is TRBJ2-3, with TRBD2 identical over 7 bases. V lost 5 bases, J lost 2 bases, and 4 bases stayed unmatched. This CDR3 is 14 amino acids long. Germline CDR1 and CDR2: ENHRY and SYGVKD. The CDR3 nucleotides are TGTGCCATCAGTATGAGCGGGGTCACAGATACGCAGTATTTT. Its protein product is CAISMSGVTDTQYF.

This clonotype was detected a few times. This chain connects TRBV11-2 to TRBJ2-1, with D tentatively TRBD1 or TRBD2 (5 bases each). There are 15 residues in the CDR3. Trimming pared 5 bases from V and 4 bases from J, leaving 15 bases between. Germline V gene lookup returns CDR1 SGHAT and CDR2 FQNNGV. The DNA of the CDR3 is TGTGCCAGCAGCCCCCAGGGTAGCGATTACAATGAGCAGTTCTTC. As protein: CASSPQGSDYNEQFF.

The chain employs TRBV20-1 and TRBJ2-7, with 12 bases fitting TRBD2. The CDR3 consists of 19 residues. Germline CDR1 is DFQATT and CDR2 is SNEGSKA (reference sequence). The V segment lost 0 bases and the J segment 3 bases; nucleotides outside the gene matches: 15. CDR3 residues: CSARDLGGLAGFALYEQYF. The CDR3 region has the DNA TGCAGTGCTAGAGATCTCGGCGGACTAGCGGGATTCGCTCTCTACGAGCAGTACTTC.

The chain recombines TRBV20-1 with TRBJ2-2; 10 nucleotides agree with TRBD2. In germline, CDR1 is DFQATT, CDR2 SNEGSKA (reference sequence). J gave up 8 bases and V 8 bases, and 8 bases lay outside the gene matches. This CDR3 has 13 residues. The CDR3 sequence: CSSRASGGGELFF. DNA of the CDR3: TGCAGTAGCCGGGCTAGCGGGGGTGGGGAGCTGTTTTTT.

The chain carries TRBV6-2 or TRBV6-3 and TRBJ1-5, with 9 positions matching TRBD1. CDR3 size: 15 residues. Unmatched junction bases numbered 9, after V lost 4 bases and J lost 8 bases. Per germline, CDR1 MNHEY and CDR2 SVGEGT. CDR3 in amino acids: CASSSARDREKPQHF. The CDR3 DNA reads as TGTGCCAGCAGTTCAGCTAGGGACAGGGAAAAGCCCCAGCATTTT.

The chain couples TRBV20-1 to TRBJ2-1; 9 bases line up with TRBD2. V was pared by 6 bases and J by 7 bases, with 10 bases of the junction left unmatched. The CDR3 is made up of 14 amino acids. Germline loops: CDR1 DFQATT, CDR2 SNEGSKA (reference sequence). In DNA, the CDR3 is TGCAGTGCGATTAGCGGGAGCATCAGGAATGAGCAGTTCTTC. Its protein product is CSAISGSIRNEQFF.

Only a few counts were recorded for this clonotype. The V call is TRBV20-1, the J call TRBJ2-3; no clear D. The germline CDR1 and CDR2 sequences are DFQATT and SNEGSKA (reference sequence). The V end was cut by 0 bases, the J end by 0 bases, with 10 bases between. CDR3 length: 15 residues. CDR3 DNA: TGCAGTGCTAGAGATATGATGAGAAGCACAGATACGCAGTATTTT. Its translation is CSARDMMRSTDTQYF.

V gene TRBV5-8 combines with J gene TRBJ2-1; the D gene could be TRBD1 or TRBD2 (5 bases each). Germline V CDR1 and CDR2: SGHTS, YDEGEE. Trimming removed 1 base at V and 12 bases at J, with 20 bases between. The CDR3 spans 15 residues. CDR3 amino acids: CASSLSGTANSGQFF. The CDR3 region has the DNA TGTGCCAGCAGCTTGTCCGGGACGGCAAACAGTGGGCAGTTCTTC.

This sequence joins TRBV6-2 or TRBV6-3 and TRBJ2-1; D is unresolved. The CDR3 length is 15 residues. Looked up from germline, CDR1 is MNHEY and CDR2 is SVGEGT. V shed 6 bases and J shed 5 bases, with 17 bases lying between them. The CDR3: CASRLRSAWNNEQFF. The CDR3 DNA sequence: TGTGCCAGCAGGTTGCGGTCCGCCTGGAACAATGAGCAGTTCTTC.

This chain links TRBV12-3 or TRBV12-4 with TRBJ2-3; D is unresolved. The CDR3 extends over 14 amino acids. The V and J ends lost 5 bases and 1 base respectively, with 10 bases between them. The CDR3 protein is CASSKGARTDTQYF. CDR3 nucleotide sequence: TGTGCCAGCAGTAAGGGCGCCCGCACAGATACGCAGTATTTT.

The rearrangement joins TRBV20-1 to TRBJ2-7, with D possibly being TRBD2 (6 bases). There are 13 residues in the CDR3. CDR1 and CDR2 (germline): DFQATT, SNEGSKA (reference sequence). V lost 4 bases to trimming and J lost 4 bases, with 14 bases between them. This CDR3 reads CSAKGGTLYEQYF. In DNA form, the CDR3 reads TGCAGTGCTAAGGGAGGAACCCTATACGAGCAGTACTTC.

The chain uses TRBV7-2 and TRBJ1-2; D gene unclear. The CDR3 runs 13 residues. Trimming stripped 5 bases from V and 2 bases from J, with 9 bases between. Germline V gene sequence: CDR1 SGHTA, CDR2 FQGNSA. CDR3 loop: CASSLDVNYGYTF. In DNA form, the CDR3 reads TGTGCCAGCAGCCTTGACGTAAACTATGGCTACACCTTC.